This is a list of T cell receptor beta chains from one sample in a study of OX40 agonist ivuxolimab in advanced cancers. Data came from immunoSEQ multiplex PCR; TCRdb stores just in-frame clones and leaves some out. Of about 44,000 clones detected, 70% to 90% appear once; the ten largest clones hold approximately 0.39%. This material consisted of CD4+ or CD8+ T cells sorted from blood, taken in a trial of the OX40 agonist ivuxolimab. All receptors come from an adult with an advanced solid tumor such as melanoma, head and neck, liver or kidney cancer. Each CDR3 is given with its conserved first and last residue. A D gene is named only where the DNA matches it firmly. Clone sizes are given selectively: once, few, many, or a class where the clone is expanded.

j_call,clone_size,d_call,v_call,cdr3_nt,cdr3_aa
TRBJ1-3,.,.,TRBV6-5,TGTGCCAGCAGCCGAGACAGCTCTGGAAACACCGTATATTTT,CASSRDSSGNTVYF
TRBJ2-3,once,TRBD2,TRBV6-6,TGTGCCAGCAGTTACGCACTAGCGGGGGGCCCAGATACGCAGTATTTT,CASSYALAGGPDTQYF
TRBJ1-2,.,.,TRBV6-6,TGTGCCAGCAGTTACTCGGGAGGGATTGAGGGCTACACCTTC,CASSYSGGIEGYTF
TRBJ2-5,.,TRBD1,TRBV11-1,TGTGCCAGCAGCTTGTGGACAGGGGGCGAAGAGACCCAGTACTTC,CASSLWTGGEETQYF
TRBJ2-7,once,.,TRBV6-5,TGTGCCACCCATCGGCCCTACGAGCAGTACTTC,CATHRPYEQYF
TRBJ2-2,.,.,TRBV7-9,TGTGCCAGCACCCCGGCCGCGAACACCGGGGAGCTGTTTTTT,CASTPAANTGELFF
TRBJ2-3,.,TRBD1,TRBV6-1,TGTGCCAGCAGCCCGGGACAGACAGATACGCAGTATTTT,CASSPGQTDTQYF
TRBJ2-7,few,TRBD2,TRBV14,TGTGCCAGCAGCCCCTTTACGGGACTAGCGGGTTATTCCTACGAGCAGTACTTC,CASSPFTGLAGYSYEQYF
TRBJ2-7,.,.,TRBV14,TGTGCCAGCAGCCCCCCCTTAAAGGGCACGGACGAGCAGTACTTC,CASSPPLKGTDEQYF
TRBJ1-6,.,.,TRBV6-1,TGTGCCAGCAGTGAAAAGCAGGGGAATAATTCACCCCTCCACTTT,CASSEKQGNNSPLHF
TRBJ2-1,few,TRBD2,TRBV11-2,TGTGCCAGCAGCCTCCTAGCGGGTGAGCAGTTCTTC,CASSLLAGEQFF
TRBJ2-5,.,TRBD2,TRBV9,TGTGCCAGCAGCGTAGGCGGGGGGGCCGGAGAGACCCAGTACTTC,CASSVGGGAGETQYF
TRBJ1-5,.,.,TRBV10-3,TGTGCCATCAGTGACCGGGTGGGTGGCAATCAGCCCCAGCATTTT,CAISDRVGGNQPQHF
TRBJ2-1,.,.,TRBV5-6,TGTGCCAGCGGGGCGGCTTACGGGGGTGAGCAGTTCTTC,CASGAAYGGEQFF